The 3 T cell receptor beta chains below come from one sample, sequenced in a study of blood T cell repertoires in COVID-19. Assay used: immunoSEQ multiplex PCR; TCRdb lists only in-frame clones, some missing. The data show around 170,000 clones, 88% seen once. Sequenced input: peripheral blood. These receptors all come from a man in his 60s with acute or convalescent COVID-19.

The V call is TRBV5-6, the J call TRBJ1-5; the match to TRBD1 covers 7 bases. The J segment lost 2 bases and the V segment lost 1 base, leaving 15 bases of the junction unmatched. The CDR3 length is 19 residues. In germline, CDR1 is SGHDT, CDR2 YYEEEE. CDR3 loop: CASSLTRGTANRGNQPQHF. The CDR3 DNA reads TGTGCCAGCAGCTTGACTAGAGGGACAGCAAATCGGGGCAATCAGCCCCAGCATTTT.

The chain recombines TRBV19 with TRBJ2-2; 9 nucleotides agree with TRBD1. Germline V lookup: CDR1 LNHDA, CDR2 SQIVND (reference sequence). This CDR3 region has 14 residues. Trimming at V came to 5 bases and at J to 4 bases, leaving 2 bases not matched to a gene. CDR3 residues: CASSSDRGTGELFF. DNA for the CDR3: TGTGCCAGTAGTTCGGACAGGGGCACCGGGGAGCTGTTTTTT.

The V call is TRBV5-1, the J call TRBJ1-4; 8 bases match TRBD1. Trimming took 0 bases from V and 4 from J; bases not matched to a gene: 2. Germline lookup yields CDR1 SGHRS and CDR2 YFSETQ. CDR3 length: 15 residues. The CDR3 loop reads CASSLAGGFNEKLFF. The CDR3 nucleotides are TGCGCCAGCAGCTTGGCAGGGGGCTTTAATGAAAAACTGTTTTTT.